This entry is about one TCR beta chain. This CDR3 contains 13 residues. V was shortened by 6 bases and J by 8 bases, with 16 bases between the two germline ends. Germline lookup yields CDR1 MDHEN and CDR2 SYDVKM. These data come from a study of blood T cell repertoires in COVID-19. Across the study: The United States, Italy and Spain were the sources of the acute and convalescent COVID-19 samples. From T cells, B-cell-depleted T cells, or PBMCs came the material, which was cDNA or gDNA.

Clinical histories supplied by participants themselves formed the basis of cohort assignment. Exposed participants encountered a COVID-19 case during the 2 weeks preceding study entry. The assay was immunoSEQ multiplex PCR, and TCRdb's table has in-frame clones only and misses some. The data contain some 300,000 clones, roughly 86% of them singletons. This chain uses TRBV28 with TRBJ1-2; D gene uncertain. This receptor was obtained from a woman aged 45-65 years who had been exposed to COVID-19. The sequencing input was PBMCs or T cells enriched from blood (not recorded which). The CDR3 sequence is CASSPVAVRGYTF. The CDR3 DNA follows: TGTGCCAGCAGCCCTGTAGCGGTACGGGGCTACACCTTC.